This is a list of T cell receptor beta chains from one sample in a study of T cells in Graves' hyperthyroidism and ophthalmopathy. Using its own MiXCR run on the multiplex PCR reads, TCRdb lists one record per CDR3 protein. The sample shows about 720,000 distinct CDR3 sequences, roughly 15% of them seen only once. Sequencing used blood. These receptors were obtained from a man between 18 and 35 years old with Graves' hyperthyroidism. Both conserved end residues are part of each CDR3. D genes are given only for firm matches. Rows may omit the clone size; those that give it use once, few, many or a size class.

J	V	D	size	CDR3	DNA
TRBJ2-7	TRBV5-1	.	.	CASSFLGRDEQYF	TGCGCCAGCAGCTTCTTAGGGCGGGACGAGCAGTACTTC
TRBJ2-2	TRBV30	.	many	CAWRRGFANTGELFF	TGTGCCTGGAGGAGGGGGTTCGCGAACACCGGGGAGCTGTTTTTT
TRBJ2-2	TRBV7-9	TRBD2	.	CASSSLAGAVTGELFF	TGTGCCAGCAGCTCTCTAGCGGGAGCGGTCACCGGGGAGCTGTTTTTT
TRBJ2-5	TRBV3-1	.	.	CASSPQGASREETQYF	TGTGCCAGCAGCCCCCAGGGAGCGTCTCGAGAAGAGACCCAGTACTTC
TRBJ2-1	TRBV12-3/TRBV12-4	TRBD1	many	CASSLQQGNDNEQFF	TGTGCCAGCAGTTTGCAACAGGGGAATGACAATGAGCAGTTCTTC
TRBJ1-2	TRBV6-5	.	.	CASSYGQRGGYTF	TGTGCCAGCAGTTACGGACAGCGTGGGGGCTACACCTTC
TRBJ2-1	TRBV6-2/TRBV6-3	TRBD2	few	CASSYLAESSYNEQFF	TGTGCCAGCAGTTACCTAGCGGAGAGCTCCTACAATGAGCAGTTCTTC
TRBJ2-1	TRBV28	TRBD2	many	CASPPPGLASNEQFF	TGTGCCAGCCCTCCTCCGGGACTAGCGTCCAATGAGCAGTTCTTC
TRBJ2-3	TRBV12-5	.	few	CASAAAFPSTDTQYF	TGTGCTAGTGCCGCCGCCTTTCCTAGCACAGATACGCAGTATTTT
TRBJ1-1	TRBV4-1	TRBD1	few	CASSSLTGYLDAEAFF	TGCGCCAGCAGCTCCTTGACAGGGTATCTCGATGCTGAAGCTTTCTTT
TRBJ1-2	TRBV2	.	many	CATKGGLNYGYTF	TGTGCCACGAAAGGAGGGCTAAACTATGGCTACACCTTC
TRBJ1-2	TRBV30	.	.	CAWRRVANYGYTF	TGTGCCTGGAGGAGGGTGGCTAACTATGGCTACACCTTC
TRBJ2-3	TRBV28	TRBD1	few	CASSPTGVRDTQYF	TGTGCCAGCAGCCCGACAGGGGTCCGAGATACGCAGTATTTT
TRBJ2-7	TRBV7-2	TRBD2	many	CASSSSGSHSYEQYF	TGTGCCAGCAGCTCTAGCGGGAGTCACTCCTACGAGCAGTACTTC
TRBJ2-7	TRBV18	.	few	CASSPSGNYEQYF	TGTGCCAGCTCACCGTCGGGCAACTACGAGCAGTACTTC
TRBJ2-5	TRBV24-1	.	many	CATSDKTGLRTQYF	TGTGCCACCAGTGATAAAACAGGGCTTCGGACCCAGTACTTC
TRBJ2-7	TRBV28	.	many	CASSLRQANEQYF	TGTGCCAGCAGCCTCAGACAGGCGAACGAGCAGTACTTC
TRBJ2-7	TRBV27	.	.	CASSWHRVGYEQYF	TGTGCCAGCAGTTGGCACAGGGTCGGGTACGAGCAGTACTTC
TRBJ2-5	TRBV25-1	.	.	CASSESFRGWSQYF	TGTGCCAGCAGTGAATCATTTAGGGGATGGTCCCAGTACTTC
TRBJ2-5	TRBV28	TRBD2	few	CASSLAPGLAAETQYF	TGTGCCAGCAGTTTAGCCCCCGGACTAGCGGCAGAGACCCAGTACTTC
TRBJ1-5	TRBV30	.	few	CAWSSGVKSANQPQHF	TGTGCCTGGAGCTCCGGGGTCAAGTCAGCCAATCAGCCCCAGCATTTT
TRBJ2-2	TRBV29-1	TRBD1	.	CSVAGQGTGELFF	TGCAGCGTTGCTGGACAGGGGACCGGGGAGCTGTTTTTT
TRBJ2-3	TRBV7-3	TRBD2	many	CASTQGLAGTDTQYF	TGTGCCAGCACCCAAGGGCTAGCGGGCACAGATACGCAGTATTTT